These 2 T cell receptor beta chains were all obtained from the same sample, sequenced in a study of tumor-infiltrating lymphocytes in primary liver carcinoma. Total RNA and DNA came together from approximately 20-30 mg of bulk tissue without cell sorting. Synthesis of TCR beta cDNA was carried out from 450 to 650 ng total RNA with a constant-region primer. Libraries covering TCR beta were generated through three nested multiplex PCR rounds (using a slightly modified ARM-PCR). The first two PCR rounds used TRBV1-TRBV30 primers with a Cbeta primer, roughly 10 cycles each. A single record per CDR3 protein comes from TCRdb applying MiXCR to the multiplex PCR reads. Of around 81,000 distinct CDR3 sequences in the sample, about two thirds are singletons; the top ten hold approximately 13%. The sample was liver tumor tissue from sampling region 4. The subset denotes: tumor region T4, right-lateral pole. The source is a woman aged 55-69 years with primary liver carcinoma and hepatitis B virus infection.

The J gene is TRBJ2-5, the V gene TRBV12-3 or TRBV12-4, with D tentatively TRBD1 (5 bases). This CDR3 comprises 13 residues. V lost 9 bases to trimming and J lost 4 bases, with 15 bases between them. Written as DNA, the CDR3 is TGTGCCAGTAGCCTGGACACGGCAGAGACCCAGTACTTC. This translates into CASSLDTAETQYF.

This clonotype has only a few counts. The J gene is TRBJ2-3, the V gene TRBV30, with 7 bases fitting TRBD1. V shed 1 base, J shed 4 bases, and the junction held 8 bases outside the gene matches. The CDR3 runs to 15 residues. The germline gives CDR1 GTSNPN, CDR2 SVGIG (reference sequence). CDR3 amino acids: CAWSAQGGWADTQYF. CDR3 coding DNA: TGTGCCTGGAGTGCCCAAGGGGGCTGGGCAGATACGCAGTATTTT.